This T cell receptor beta chain was captured by sequencing in a study of cytomegalovirus exposure and HLA in healthy donors. Findings and caveats of the study: As confirmed in vitro, three CMV-associated chains were specific for CMV antigens. Some TCR beta chains (roughly 160 of them) were listed as cytomegalovirus-associated. There were some public TCRs occurring in many donors, but most TCR sequences were rare.

Using immunoSEQ multiplex PCR, the repertoire was profiled, and TCRdb retains in-frame clones only, with some absent. The sample lists roughly 68,000 clones, nearly 96% seen once, with over 3.5% in the top ten. To note about this clone: Antigen: not known.

Trimming took 6 bases from V and 6 from J; bases not matched to a gene: 5. This CDR3 is built from 13 residues. Germline V CDR1 and CDR2: SGHRS, YFSETQ. The receptor's source is a woman aged 18-29 years in good health and CMV-seropositive. The chain employs TRBV5-1 and TRBJ1-4; 7 bases map to TRBD1. Sequenced material: PBMCs. In DNA form, the CDR3 reads TGCGCCAGCAACCCCGACAGGGATGAAAAACTGTTTTTT. It translates to CASNPDRDEKLFF.